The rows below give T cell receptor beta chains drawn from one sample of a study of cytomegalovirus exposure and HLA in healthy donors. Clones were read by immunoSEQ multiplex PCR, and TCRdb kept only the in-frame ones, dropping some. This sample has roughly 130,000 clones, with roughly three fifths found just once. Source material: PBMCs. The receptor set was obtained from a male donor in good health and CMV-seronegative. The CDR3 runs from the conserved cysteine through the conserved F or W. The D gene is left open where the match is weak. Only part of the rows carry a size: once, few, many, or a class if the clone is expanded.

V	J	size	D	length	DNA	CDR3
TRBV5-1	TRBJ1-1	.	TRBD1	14	TGCGCCAGCAGTTTGGGACAGATTGACACTGAAGCTTTCTTT	CASSLGQIDTEAFF
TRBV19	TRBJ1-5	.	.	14	TGTGCCAGTACTCCACAGGGCGCGCGTCAGCCCCAGCATTTT	CASTPQGARQPQHF
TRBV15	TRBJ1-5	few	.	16	TGTGCCACCAGCAGAGGATCCACCCGGGGCAATCAGCCCCAGCATTTT	CATSRGSTRGNQPQHF
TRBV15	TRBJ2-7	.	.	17	TGTGCCACCCGCGCACAGTCATGGGAGGGGGTCAGTTACGAGCAGTACTTC	CATRAQSWEGVSYEQYF
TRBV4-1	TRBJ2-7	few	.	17	TGCGCCAGCAGCCAAGAAGGTCCTAGGGCGGGGGCTTGGGAGCAGTACTTC	CASSQEGPRAGAWEQYF
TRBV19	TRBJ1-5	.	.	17	TGTGCCAGTACCACTATCCCCAACGAGGAGGGCAATCAGCCCCAGCATTTT	CASTTIPNEEGNQPQHF
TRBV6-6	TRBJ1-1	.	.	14	TGTGCCAGCAGCCCAGGGTTCAGACCGTTGGTAACTTTCTTT	CASSPGFRPLVTFF
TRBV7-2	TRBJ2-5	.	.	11	TGTGCCAGCAGGAACGGAGAGACCCAGTACTTC	CASRNGETQYF
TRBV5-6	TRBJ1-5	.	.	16	TGTGCCAGCAGCTTTGGCGGGTTAGATAGCAATCAGCCCCAGCATTTT	CASSFGGLDSNQPQHF
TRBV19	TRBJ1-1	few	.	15	TGTGCCAGTCTTGGAAACTTTATAGGGGACACTGAAGCTTTCTTT	CASLGNFIGDTEAFF
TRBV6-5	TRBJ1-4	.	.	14	TGTGCCAGCCGCGCCACTGCAACTAATGAAAAACTGTTTTTT	CASRATATNEKLFF
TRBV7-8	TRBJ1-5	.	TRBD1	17	TGTGCCAGCAGCTTAGGGGCCGGGACAGGGCCTTATCAGCCCCAGCATTTT	CASSLGAGTGPYQPQHF
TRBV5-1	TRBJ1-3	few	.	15	TGCGCCAGCAGTTCAAACCAGGGTTCTGGAAACACCATATATTTT	CASSSNQGSGNTIYF
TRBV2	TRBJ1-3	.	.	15	TGTGCCAGCAGTGAATCAAGGAGCTCTGGAAACACCATATATTTT	CASSESRSSGNTIYF
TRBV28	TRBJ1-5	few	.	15	TGTGCCAGCACCCCTGCAGGTGAAAGCAATCAGCCCCAGCATTTT	CASTPAGESNQPQHF
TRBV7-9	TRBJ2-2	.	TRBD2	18	TGTGCCAGCAGTACTCTAGCGGGGGGGCCCCTAGACACCGGGGAGCTGTTTTTT	CASSTLAGGPLDTGELFF
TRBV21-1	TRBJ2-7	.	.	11	TGTGCCAGCCGTCCCCCGCCCGAGCAGTACTTC	CASRPPPEQYF
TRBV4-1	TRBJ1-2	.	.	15	TGCGCCAGCAGCCAAGTCGTCAGGGCCAGGGATGGCTACACCTTC	CASSQVVRARDGYTF
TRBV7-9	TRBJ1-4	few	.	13	TGTGCCAGCAGGTGGGGCAAGGATGAAAAACTGTTTTTT	CASRWGKDEKLFF
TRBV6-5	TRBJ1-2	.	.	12	TGTGCCAGCAGTTACGGGGGGGAGCGCTACACCTTC	CASSYGGERYTF
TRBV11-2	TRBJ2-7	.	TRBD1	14	TGTGCCAGCAGCTCAGACAGGGTCTCCTACGAGCAGTACTTC	CASSSDRVSYEQYF
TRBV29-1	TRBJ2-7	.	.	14	TGCAGCGTTAAAATCGGGATATCCGCCTACGAGCAGTACTTC	CSVKIGISAYEQYF
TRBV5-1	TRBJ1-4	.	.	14	TGCGCCAGCAGCTTGGGGTCAGGGAATGAAAAACTGTTTTTT	CASSLGSGNEKLFF